This TCR beta chain came from a study of cytomegalovirus exposure and HLA in healthy donors. Whole-study findings and limits: Overall, under 200 TCR beta chains were annotated as cytomegalovirus-associated.

This CDR3 is built from 13 residues. In germline, CDR1 is SGHTA, CDR2 FQGTGA. The germline V and J ends were trimmed by 7 bases and 4 bases, with 10 bases remaining between them. It was with 60 Vbeta and 13 Jbeta primers that the PCR ran. The method was immunoSEQ multiplex PCR; TCRdb's version includes in-frame clones alone and lacks a portion of them. The table shows 130,000 to 150,000 clones, with roughly 80% occurring only once. In the case of this clone: The antigen is undetermined.

The V call is TRBV7-3, the J call TRBJ2-2; D is undetermined. This TCR came from a man between 35 and 55 years old in good health and CMV-seropositive. Material for sequencing was PBMCs. CDR3 nucleotides: TGTGCCAGCACCCCCTCGAGCACCGGGGAGCTGTTTTTT. It codes for CASTPSSTGELFF.